The 27 T cell receptor beta chains listed next were all sequenced from one sample in a study of long-term antiretroviral therapy in people with HIV (dated by TCRdb to 2021 to 2024). Sequencing of the TRB variable region was done with the immunoSEQ hsTCRB v3.0 assay at survey level resolution. In its TCRdb copy, this immuneACCESS table keeps in-frame sequences only and misses some clones. Where compared with another copy, unresolved V genes explain less than half of these, and the others have no known cause. Recorded for this sample are 23,000 or so clones; approximately 95% of them occurred a single time. Over 9% of the sample belongs to the ten largest clones. Sequencing was performed on unsorted PBMCs, taken 7.6 years after starting antiretroviral therapy. Receptors were obtained from a woman in her thirties or forties with HIV.

In the case of this clone: Other nucleotide sequences from this sample produce the same CDR3. The rearrangement links TRBV6-5 to TRBJ2-5, with D perhaps TRBD2 (6 bases). The CDR3 has 12 residues. Germline V CDR1 and CDR2: MNHEY, SVGAGI. V lost 4 bases, J lost 4 bases, and 7 bases lay in between. The DNA for the CDR3 is TGTGCCAGCAGTTCTAGCGCAGAGACCCAGTACTTC. Residues: CASSSSAETQYF.

The gene calls are TRBV6-1 and TRBJ1-4; D is ambiguous. V lost 6 bases, J lost 0 bases, and 2 bases lay in between. The CDR3 runs to 12 residues. Germline V gene lookup returns CDR1 MNHNS and CDR2 SASEGT. For the CDR3, the DNA is TGTGCCAGCAGGACAACTAATGAAAAACTGTTTTTT. It translates to CASRTTNEKLFF.

V and J are TRBV2 and TRBJ2-5; 11 bases line up with TRBD2. In germline, CDR1 is SNHLY, CDR2 FYNNEI. This CDR3 comprises 16 residues. V was pared by 5 bases and J by 5 bases, with 10 bases of the junction left unmatched. The CDR3 reads CASSPGLAGGRETQYF. CDR3 coding DNA: TGTGCCAGCAGTCCAGGACTAGCGGGCGGCCGGGAGACCCAGTACTTC.

This clone appeared a single time. The chain has TRBV4-1 and TRBJ2-3; D possibly corresponds to TRBD2 (5 bases). This CDR3 has 14 residues. V lost 2 bases, J lost 2 bases, and 8 bases lay in between. Germline V gives CDR1 MGHRA, CDR2 YSYEKL. As DNA, the CDR3 is TGCGCCAGCAGCCAACAGCGGAACACAGATACGCAGTATTTT. Translated, it gives CASSQQRNTDTQYF.

The chain recombines TRBV6-5 with TRBJ2-7; D perhaps matches TRBD1 (6 bases). Trimming took off 6 bases at V and 0 bases at J, with 9 bases between the two ends. The CDR3 is 13 residues long. CDR1 MNHEY and CDR2 SVGAGI come from the germline V gene. The CDR3 sequence is CASRYRVSYEQYF. DNA of the CDR3: TGTGCCAGCAGATACAGGGTCTCCTACGAGCAGTACTTC.

The chain recombines TRBV10-3 with TRBJ1-3; D is undetermined. The CDR3 is 13 amino acids. Trimming cost V 4 bases and J 3 bases, with 7 bases left between them. Germline V lookup: CDR1 ENHRY, CDR2 SYGVKD. The CDR3 here is CAISAGGGNTIYF. The CDR3 DNA is TGTGCCATCAGTGCCGGAGGTGGAAACACCATATATTTT.

This clone has more than one count but fewer than ten. This chain joins TRBV18 and TRBJ1-4, with D perhaps TRBD1 (6 bases). The germline gives CDR1 KGHSH, CDR2 LQKENI. This CDR3 is built from 16 residues. The V gene lost 3 bases and the J gene lost 6 bases, with 17 bases spanning the gap. The CDR3: CASSPFRDTPYEKLFF. The CDR3 region has the DNA TGTGCCAGCTCACCTTTCCGGGACACCCCTTATGAAAAACTGTTTTTT.

The V gene is TRBV7-8, the J gene TRBJ2-5; TRBD2 is a possible D gene (7 bases). V lost 4 bases to trimming and J lost 5 bases, with 14 bases between them. CDR1 is SGHVS and CDR2 is FQNEAQ in the germline V gene. The CDR3 has 14 amino acids. The CDR3 reads CASSSRGAGETQYF. In DNA, the CDR3 is TGTGCCAGCAGCTCACGGGGGGCAGGGGAGACCCAGTACTTC.

V and J are TRBV4-3 and TRBJ2-5, with 9 bases identical to TRBD2. CDR3 length: 16 residues. V dropped 0 bases and J dropped 5; count of bases not matched to a gene: 7. Germline lookup yields CDR1 LGHNA and CDR2 YSLEER. CDR3 in amino acids: CASSQEGGGARETQYF. The CDR3, as DNA: TGCGCCAGCAGCCAAGAGGGCGGGGGGGCCCGTGAGACCCAGTACTTC.

DNA for the CDR3: TGTGCCAGCAGCGTTCCCTCCCCTGGGGCGGCGCACAATGAGCAGTTCTTC. Translating gives CASSVPSPGAAHNEQFF. This chain links TRBV9 with TRBJ2-1, with D maybe TRBD1 (5 bases). The CDR3 consists of 17 residues. In germline, CDR1 is SGDLS, CDR2 YYNGEE. Trimming removed 2 bases at V and 5 bases at J, with 20 bases between.

The V call is TRBV6-5, the J call TRBJ1-6; TRBD1 matches 8 bases. V shed 5 bases, J shed 12 bases, and the junction held 12 bases outside the gene matches. CDR1 is MNHEY, CDR2 SVGAGI, per germline. This CDR3 region has 15 residues. CDR3: CASSATGTGRRPLHF. The CDR3 DNA is TGTGCCAGCAGTGCCACCGGGACAGGTCGCCGACCCCTCCACTTT.

V gene TRBV7-2 combines with J gene TRBJ1-1; D possibly corresponds to TRBD1 (6 bases). The germline CDR1 and CDR2 sequences are SGHTA and FQGNSA. Trimming left V 4 bases short and J 3 bases short, with 12 bases between. The CDR3 has 14 residues. The CDR3 reads CASSSRQVYTEAFF. CDR3 in DNA: TGTGCCAGCAGCTCCAGACAGGTTTACACTGAAGCTTTCTTT.

This clone has a single count. The CDR3 loop is CAISEPLKEEHEQFF. Here the CDR3 DNA reads TGTGCCATCAGTGAGCCTCTGAAGGAGGAACATGAGCAGTTCTTC. The gene calls are TRBV10-3 and TRBJ2-1; maybe TRBD2 (5 bases). The germline gives CDR1 ENHRY, CDR2 SYGVKD. The CDR3 covers 15 residues. V lost 2 bases and J 8 bases, leaving 16 bases between the germline ends.

The chain has TRBV6-5 and TRBJ1-1; possibly TRBD1 for D (6 bases). V lost 4 bases and J lost 8, with 14 bases in between. CDR1 is MNHEY, CDR2 SVGAGI, per germline. The CDR3 runs 13 residues. CDR3: CASSFLRQAEAFF. Written as DNA, the CDR3 is TGTGCCAGCAGTTTCCTCCGACAGGCCGAAGCTTTCTTT.

V is TRBV10-3 and J is TRBJ1-2; D is possibly TRBD1 (6 bases). Germline-derived CDR1 and CDR2 are ENHRY and SYGVKD. Trimming took 0 bases from V and 0 from J, leaving 17 bases between them. The CDR3 sequence is 18 residues long. The CDR3 is CAISESAGAQTPNYGYTF. The CDR3 nucleotides read TGTGCCATCAGTGAGTCAGCAGGGGCCCAGACCCCTAACTATGGCTACACCTTC.

This chain uses TRBV30 with TRBJ1-4, with D possibly being TRBD1 (6 bases). The germline V gene encodes CDR1 GTSNPN and CDR2 SVGIG (reference sequence). CDR3 length: 15 residues. With 3 bases removed from V and 0 bases from J, the gap between germline ends came to 11 bases. The CDR3 spells CAWSSRQATNEKLFF. The CDR3 coding sequence is TGTGCCTGGAGCTCCCGACAGGCAACTAATGAAAAACTGTTTTTT.

The rearrangement links TRBV5-1 to TRBJ1-1; 8 bases are a match to TRBD1. This CDR3 spans 16 amino acids. With V trimmed by 4 bases and J by 5 bases, 13 bases remained unmatched. Germline assignment: CDR1 SGHRS and CDR2 YFSETQ. The CDR3 nucleotides read TGCGCCAGCAGCATGGACGACAGGGGCGTTAGGACTGAAGCTTTCTTT. As protein: CASSMDDRGVRTEAFF.

The genes are TRBV4-1 and TRBJ2-5; D is tentatively TRBD1 or TRBD2 (5 bases each). CDR1 is MGHRA and CDR2 is YSYEKL in the germline V gene. The CDR3 consists of 13 residues. V lost 4 bases to trimming and J lost 3 bases, with 9 bases between them. The CDR3 nucleotides read TGCGCCAGCAGCCTCCGGGACGAAGAGACCCAGTACTTC. Translation gives CASSLRDEETQYF.

The chain is built from TRBV6-5 and TRBJ1-2; D gene uncertain. Trimming removed 5 bases at V and 8 bases at J, with 12 bases between. Looked up from germline, CDR1 is MNHEY and CDR2 is SVGAGI. The CDR3 extends over 12 amino acids. In DNA, the CDR3 is TGTGCCAGCAGTCAAAATATGTACGGCTACACCTTC. Translation: CASSQNMYGYTF.

This clone came up once. Its ends do not fully match the called genes, so a read error is possible. The V and J genes are TRBV7-7 and TRBJ2-5, with 15 bases lining up with TRBD2. This CDR3 has 16 amino acids. CDR1 and CDR2 (germline): SSHAT, FNYEAQ (reference sequence). The CDR3 DNA reads TGTGCTAGCAGCTCGGGACTAGCGGGGGGTCAAGAGACCCAGTACTTC. It encodes CASSSGLAGGQETQYF.

This rearrangement joins TRBV18 to TRBJ2-7; 8 nucleotides line up with TRBD1. The CDR3 consists of 14 residues. CDR1 is KGHSH, CDR2 LQKENI, per germline. V was clipped by 5 bases and J by 6 bases; unmatched bases: 9. CDR3 nucleotides: TGTGCCAGCTCATCAGGGGGCGATTGGAGCGAGCAGTACTTC. This gives the protein CASSSGGDWSEQYF.

This clone appeared a single time. V and J are TRBV2 and TRBJ1-2; D unclear. Trimming stripped 4 bases from V and 8 bases from J, with 20 bases between. The CDR3 totals 15 residues. In germline, CDR1 is SNHLY, CDR2 FYNNEI. CDR3: CASSGSRGGSRGYTF. The CDR3 DNA is TGTGCCAGCAGTGGTTCTCGGGGAGGGAGTAGAGGCTACACCTTC.

This chain joins TRBV4-2 and TRBJ1-1; the D gene is possibly TRBD1 (5 bases). The CDR3 is 16 residues long. Germline CDR1 is LGHNA and CDR2 is YNFKEQ. Between the trimmed V and J ends, which lost 5 bases and 0 bases, there was a span of 16 bases. Written as DNA, the CDR3 is TGTGCCAGCAGCTCGCTCGGAGGGGCTTTGAACACTGAAGCTTTCTTT. Translation: CASSSLGGALNTEAFF.

The chain joins TRBV18 to TRBJ2-5; D is undetermined. Germline V CDR1 and CDR2: KGHSH, LQKENI. V was clipped by 4 bases and J by 1 base, with 7 bases between them. The CDR3 is made up of 13 amino acids. CDR3 protein: CASSQGIQETQYF. CDR3 DNA sequence: TGTGCCAGCTCACAGGGAATCCAAGAGACCCAGTACTTC.

The chain is built from TRBV7-9 and TRBJ2-5, with TRBD1 identical over 9 bases. The CDR3 runs to 14 residues. Trimming at V came to 7 bases and at J to 2 bases, leaving 5 bases not matched to a gene. Germline CDR1 is SEHNR and CDR2 is FQNEAQ (reference sequence). CDR3 in amino acids: CASTGTGKQETQYF. As DNA, the CDR3 is TGTGCCAGCACTGGGACAGGGAAACAAGAGACCCAGTACTTC. Together with reference TRBV7-9 and TRBJ2-5, the CDR3 gives the full variable domain: DTGVSQNPRHKITKRGQNVTFRCDPISEHNRLYWYRQTLGQGPEFLTYFQNEAQLEKSRLLSDRFSAERPKGSFSTLEIQRTEQGDSAMYLCASTGTGKQETQYFGPGTRLLVL.

The rearrangement links TRBV6-5 to TRBJ1-3; D gene uncertain. The ends were cut back, 0 bases at V and 0 bases at J, with 6 bases in the middle. Germline-derived CDR1 and CDR2 are MNHEY and SVGAGI. This CDR3 has 15 residues. The CDR3 DNA reads TGTGCCAGCAGTTACTCAATGGGCTCTGGAAACACCATATATTTT. The encoded protein is CASSYSMGSGNTIYF.

The V call is TRBV6-5, the J call TRBJ1-1; weak D call: TRBD1 (5 bases). V lost 7 bases and J 11 bases, leaving 20 bases between the germline ends. Looked up from germline, CDR1 is MNHEY and CDR2 is SVGAGI. The CDR3 consists of 13 residues. The CDR3 protein is CASTALGAGVAFF. CDR3 DNA sequence: TGTGCCAGCACCGCACTAGGGGCGGGAGTCGCTTTCTTT.